This TCR beta chain was sequenced in a study of T-cell reconstitution after alpha-beta-depleted transplantation in children. As to this clonotype: What it recognizes is unknown.

Unique molecular identifiers were incorporated into the prepared TCRbeta library. Using its own MiXCR run on the PCR reads, TCRdb lists one record per CDR3 protein. The table records 550,000 to 600,000 distinct CDR3 sequences, more than 20% of them present only once. V was trimmed by 4 bases and J by 0 bases, leaving 14 bases between them. The CDR3 contains 17 residues. The germline V gene encodes CDR1 SGHKS and CDR2 YYEKEE (reference sequence). Findings of the study overall: From newly produced T cells came most of the T-cell counts and diversity one year after transplant. Approximately two months post-transplant, alpha-beta T cells reportedly originated from several hundred expanded graft clones.

The sequencing used PBMCs, mostly from graft donor cells, collected 360 days after TCRalphabeta/CD19-depleted stem cell transplant. The TCR sequence derives from a boy in the first two years of life who had a stem cell transplant for acute myeloid leukemia, so the T cells may come from the graft donor. V and J are TRBV5-5 and TRBJ2-6, with D perhaps TRBD1 or TRBD2 (5 bases each). CDR3 loop: CASSKGPIPSGANVLTF. The CDR3, as DNA: TGTGCCAGCAGCAAGGGACCGATCCCCTCTGGGGCCAACGTCCTGACTTTC.